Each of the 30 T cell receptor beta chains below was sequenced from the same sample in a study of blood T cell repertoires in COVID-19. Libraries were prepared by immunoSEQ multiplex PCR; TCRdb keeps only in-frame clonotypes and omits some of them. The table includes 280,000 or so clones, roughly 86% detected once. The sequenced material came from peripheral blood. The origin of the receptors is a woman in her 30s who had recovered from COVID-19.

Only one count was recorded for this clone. As DNA, the CDR3 is TGTGCCAGCAGCCAGGCGAGGGGGGGCGGCACAGATACGCAGTATTTT. It specifies CASSQARGGGTDTQYF. The rearrangement links TRBV5-4 to TRBJ2-3, with a tentative D call TRBD2 (7 bases). The CDR3 length is 16 residues. With 4 bases removed from V and 1 base from J, the gap between germline ends came to 16 bases. CDR1 is SGHNT and CDR2 is YYREEE in the germline V gene (reference sequence).

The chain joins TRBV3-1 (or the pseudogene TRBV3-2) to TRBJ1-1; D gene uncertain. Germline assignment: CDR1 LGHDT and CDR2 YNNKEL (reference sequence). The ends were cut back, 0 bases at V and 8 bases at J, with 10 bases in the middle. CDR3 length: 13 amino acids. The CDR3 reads CASSQDRNREAFF. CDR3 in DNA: TGTGCCAGCAGCCAAGACCGAAACAGAGAAGCTTTCTTT.

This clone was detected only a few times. This CDR3 reads CASSEASGGQETQYF. In DNA, the CDR3 is TGTGCCAGCAGTGAAGCTAGCGGGGGGCAAGAGACCCAGTACTTC. This sequence joins TRBV6-1 and TRBJ2-5, with 10 nucleotides matching TRBD2. The V gene end was trimmed by 0 bases and the J gene end by 2 bases; junction bases not matched to a gene: 0. Germline CDR1 reads MNHNS; CDR2 reads SASEGT. The CDR3 is made up of 15 amino acids.

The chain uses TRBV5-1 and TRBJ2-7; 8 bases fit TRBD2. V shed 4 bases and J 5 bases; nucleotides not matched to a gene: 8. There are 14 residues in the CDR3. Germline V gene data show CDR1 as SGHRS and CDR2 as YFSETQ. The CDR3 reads CASSGSGGYNEQYF. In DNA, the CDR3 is TGCGCCAGCAGCGGCTCGGGAGGGTACAACGAGCAGTACTTC.

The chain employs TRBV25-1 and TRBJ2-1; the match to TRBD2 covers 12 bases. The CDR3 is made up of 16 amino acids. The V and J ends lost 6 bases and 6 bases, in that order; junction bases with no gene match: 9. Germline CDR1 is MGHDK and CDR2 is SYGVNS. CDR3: CASRDTSGRSVNEQFF. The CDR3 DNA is TGTGCCAGCAGAGACACTAGCGGGAGGTCGGTCAATGAGCAGTTCTTC.

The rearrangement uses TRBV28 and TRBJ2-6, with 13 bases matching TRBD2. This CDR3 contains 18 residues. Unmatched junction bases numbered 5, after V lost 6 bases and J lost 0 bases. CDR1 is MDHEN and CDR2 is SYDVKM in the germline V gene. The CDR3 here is CASRPLAGGSSGANVLTF. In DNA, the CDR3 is TGTGCCAGCAGACCACTAGCGGGAGGGAGCTCTGGGGCCAACGTCCTGACTTTC.

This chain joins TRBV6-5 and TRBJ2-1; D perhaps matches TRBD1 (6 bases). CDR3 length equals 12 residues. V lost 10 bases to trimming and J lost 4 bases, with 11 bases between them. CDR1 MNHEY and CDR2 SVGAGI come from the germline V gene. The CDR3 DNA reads TGTGCCACCAGGGGCTTATACAATGAGCAGTTCTTC. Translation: CATRGLYNEQFF.

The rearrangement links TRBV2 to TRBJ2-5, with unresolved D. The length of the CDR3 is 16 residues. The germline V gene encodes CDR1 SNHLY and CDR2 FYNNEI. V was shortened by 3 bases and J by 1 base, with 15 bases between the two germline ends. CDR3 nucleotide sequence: TGTGCCAGCAGTGATATGCAGATAACGTCCCAAGAGACCCAGTACTTC. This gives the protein CASSDMQITSQETQYF.

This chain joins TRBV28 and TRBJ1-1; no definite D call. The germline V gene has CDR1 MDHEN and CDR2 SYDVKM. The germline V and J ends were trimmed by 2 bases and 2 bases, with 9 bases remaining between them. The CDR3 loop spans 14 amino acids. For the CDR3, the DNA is TGTGCCAGCAGTTTAGGGCAGTCCAACACTGAAGCTTTCTTT. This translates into CASSLGQSNTEAFF. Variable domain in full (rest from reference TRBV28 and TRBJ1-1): DVKVTQSSRYLVKRTGEKVFLECVQDMDHENMFWYRQDPGLGLRLIYFSYDVKMKEKGDIPEGYSVSREKKERFSLILESASTNQTSMYLCASSLGQSNTEAFFGQGTRLTVV.

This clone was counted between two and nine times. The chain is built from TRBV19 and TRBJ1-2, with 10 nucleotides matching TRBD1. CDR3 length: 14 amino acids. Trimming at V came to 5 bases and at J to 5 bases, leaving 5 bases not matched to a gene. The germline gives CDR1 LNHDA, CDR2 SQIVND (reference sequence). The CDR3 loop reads CASSPRTGGYGYTF. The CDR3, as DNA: TGTGCCAGTAGTCCCCGGACAGGGGGGTATGGCTACACCTTC.

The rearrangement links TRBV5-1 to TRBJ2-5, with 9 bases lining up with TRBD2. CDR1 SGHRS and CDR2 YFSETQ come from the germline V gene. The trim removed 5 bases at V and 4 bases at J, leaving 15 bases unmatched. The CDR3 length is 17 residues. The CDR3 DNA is TGCGCCAGCAGTTCCGGGTGGGCCTCAGCGGGGGGAGAGACCCAGTACTTC. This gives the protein CASSSGWASAGGETQYF.

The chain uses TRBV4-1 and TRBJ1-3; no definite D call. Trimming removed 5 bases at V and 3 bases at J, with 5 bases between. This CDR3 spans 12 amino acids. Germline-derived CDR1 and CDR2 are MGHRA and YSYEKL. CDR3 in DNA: TGCGCCAGCAGCAACAGTGGAAACACCATATATTTT. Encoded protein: CASSNSGNTIYF.

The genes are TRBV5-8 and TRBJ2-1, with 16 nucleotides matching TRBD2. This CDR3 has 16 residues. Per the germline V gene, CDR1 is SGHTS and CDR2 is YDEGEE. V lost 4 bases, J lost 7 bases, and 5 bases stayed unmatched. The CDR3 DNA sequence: TGTGCCAGCAGCACGGGGACTAGCGGGGGGGCAAATGAGCAGTTCTTC. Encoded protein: CASSTGTSGGANEQFF.

The CDR3 nucleotides are TGTGCCAGCAGCGTATCTAGCGGGGCGTCCTACAATGAGCAGTTCTTC. It yields the protein CASSVSSGASYNEQFF. The rearrangement uses TRBV9 and TRBJ2-1; 9 bases agree with TRBD2. This CDR3 has 16 residues. CDR1 is SGDLS, CDR2 YYNGEE, per germline. The J segment lost 1 base and the V segment lost 1 base, leaving 3 bases of the junction unmatched.

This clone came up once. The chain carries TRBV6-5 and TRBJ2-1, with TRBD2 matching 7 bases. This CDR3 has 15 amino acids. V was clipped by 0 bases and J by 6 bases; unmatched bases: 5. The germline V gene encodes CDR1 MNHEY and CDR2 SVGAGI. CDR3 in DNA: TGTGCCAGCAGTTACTCCGCGGGAGTGGGCAATGAGCAGTTCTTC. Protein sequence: CASSYSAGVGNEQFF.

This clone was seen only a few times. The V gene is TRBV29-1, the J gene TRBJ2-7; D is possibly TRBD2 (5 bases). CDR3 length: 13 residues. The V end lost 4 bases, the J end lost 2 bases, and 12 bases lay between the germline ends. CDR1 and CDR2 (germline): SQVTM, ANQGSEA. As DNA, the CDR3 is TGCAGCGTTGTAATGGACTTCACCTACGAGCAGTACTTC. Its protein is CSVVMDFTYEQYF.

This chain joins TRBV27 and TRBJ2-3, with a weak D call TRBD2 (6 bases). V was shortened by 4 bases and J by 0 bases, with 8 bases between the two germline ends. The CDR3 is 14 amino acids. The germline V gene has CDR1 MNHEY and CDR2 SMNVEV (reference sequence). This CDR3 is CASSWSGSTDTQYF. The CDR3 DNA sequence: TGTGCCAGCAGTTGGAGCGGGAGCACAGATACGCAGTATTTT.

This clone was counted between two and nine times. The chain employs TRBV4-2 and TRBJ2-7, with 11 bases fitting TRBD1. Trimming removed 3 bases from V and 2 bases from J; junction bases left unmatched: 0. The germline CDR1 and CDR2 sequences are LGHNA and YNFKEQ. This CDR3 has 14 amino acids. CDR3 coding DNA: TGTGCCAGCAGCCAGGGACAGGGGGCCTACGAGCAGTACTTC. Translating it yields CASSQGQGAYEQYF.

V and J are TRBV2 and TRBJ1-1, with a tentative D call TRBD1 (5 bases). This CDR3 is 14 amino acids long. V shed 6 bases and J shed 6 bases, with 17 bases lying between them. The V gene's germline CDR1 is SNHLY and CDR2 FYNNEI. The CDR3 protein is CASRSRTEGAEAFF. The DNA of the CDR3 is TGTGCCAGCAGGTCAAGGACGGAAGGGGCTGAAGCTTTCTTT.

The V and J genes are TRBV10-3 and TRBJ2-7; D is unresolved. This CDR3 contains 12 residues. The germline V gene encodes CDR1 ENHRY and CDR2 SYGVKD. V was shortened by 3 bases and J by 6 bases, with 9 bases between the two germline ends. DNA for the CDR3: TGTGCCATCAGTGACGTCCACAGCGAGCAGTACTTC. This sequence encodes CAISDVHSEQYF.

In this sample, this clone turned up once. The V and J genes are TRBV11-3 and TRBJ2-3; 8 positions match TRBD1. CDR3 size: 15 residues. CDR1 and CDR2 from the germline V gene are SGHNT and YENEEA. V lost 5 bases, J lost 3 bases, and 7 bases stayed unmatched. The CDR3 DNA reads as TGTGCCAGCAGCCGCGACAGGGGCGCTACAGATACGCAGTATTTT. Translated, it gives CASSRDRGATDTQYF.

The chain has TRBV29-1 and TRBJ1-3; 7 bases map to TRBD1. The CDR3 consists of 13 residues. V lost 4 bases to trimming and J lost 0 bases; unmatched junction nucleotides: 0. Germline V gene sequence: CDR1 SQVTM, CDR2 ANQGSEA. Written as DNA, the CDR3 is TGCAGCGTTGGGGACAGCTCTGGAAACACCATATATTTT. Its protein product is CSVGDSSGNTIYF. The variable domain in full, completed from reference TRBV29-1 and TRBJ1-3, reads SAVISQKPSRDICQRGTSLTIQCQVDSQVTMMFWYRQQPGQSLTLIATANQGSEATYESGFVIDKFPISRPNLTFSTLTVSNMSPEDSSIYLCSVGDSSGNTIYFGEGSWLTVV.

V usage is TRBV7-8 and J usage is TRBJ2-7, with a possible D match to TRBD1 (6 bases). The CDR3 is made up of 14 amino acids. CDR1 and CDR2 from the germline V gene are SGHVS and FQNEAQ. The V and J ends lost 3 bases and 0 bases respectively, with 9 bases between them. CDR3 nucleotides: TGTGCCAGCAGCTTCCAGGGGAGCTCCTACGAGCAGTACTTC. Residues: CASSFQGSSYEQYF. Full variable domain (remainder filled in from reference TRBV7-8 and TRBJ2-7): GAGVSQSPRYKVAKRGQDVALRCDPISGHVSLFWYQQALGQGPEFLTYFQNEAQLDKSGLPSDRFFAERPEGSVSTLKIQRTQQEDSAVYLCASSFQGSSYEQYFGPGTRLTVT.

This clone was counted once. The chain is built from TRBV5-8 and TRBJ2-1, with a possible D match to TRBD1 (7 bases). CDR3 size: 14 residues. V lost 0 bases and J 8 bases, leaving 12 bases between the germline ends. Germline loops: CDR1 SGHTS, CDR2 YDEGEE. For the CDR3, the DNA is TGTGCCAGCAGCTTGGGGACAGGAGGGGATGAGCAGTTCTTC. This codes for CASSLGTGGDEQFF.

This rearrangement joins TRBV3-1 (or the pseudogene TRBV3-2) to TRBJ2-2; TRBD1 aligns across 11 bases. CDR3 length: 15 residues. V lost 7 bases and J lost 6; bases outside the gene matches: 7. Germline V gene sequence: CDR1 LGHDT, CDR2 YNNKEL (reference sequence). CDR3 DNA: TGTGCCAGCAACCCGGGACAGGGGGTCTCCGGGGAGCTGTTTTTT. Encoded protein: CASNPGQGVSGELFF.

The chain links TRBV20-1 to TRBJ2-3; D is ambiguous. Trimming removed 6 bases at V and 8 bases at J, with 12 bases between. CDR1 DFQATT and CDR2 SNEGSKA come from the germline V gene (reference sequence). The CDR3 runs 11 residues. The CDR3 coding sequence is TGCAGTGCCGCGACTGGAAGTACGCAGTATTTT. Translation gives CSAATGSTQYF.

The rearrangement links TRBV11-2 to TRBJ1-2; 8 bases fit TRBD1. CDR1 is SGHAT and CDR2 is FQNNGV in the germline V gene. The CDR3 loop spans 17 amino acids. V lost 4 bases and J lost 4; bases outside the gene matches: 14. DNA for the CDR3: TGTGCCAGCAGCTCCATTTCAGGGGGCCGTGGCTTCTATGGCTACACCTTC. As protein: CASSSISGGRGFYGYTF.

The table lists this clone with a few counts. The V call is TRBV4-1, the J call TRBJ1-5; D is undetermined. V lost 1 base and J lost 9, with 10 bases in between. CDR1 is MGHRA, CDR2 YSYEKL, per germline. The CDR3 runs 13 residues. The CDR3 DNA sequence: TGCGCCAGCAGCCAAGTGGGAGGGTGGCCCCAGCATTTT. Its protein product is CASSQVGGWPQHF.

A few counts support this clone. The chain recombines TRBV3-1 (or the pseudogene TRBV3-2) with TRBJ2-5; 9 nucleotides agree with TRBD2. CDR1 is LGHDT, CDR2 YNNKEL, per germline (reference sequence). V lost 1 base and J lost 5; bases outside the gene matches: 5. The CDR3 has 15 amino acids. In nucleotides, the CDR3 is TGTGCCAGCAGCCAAGCCCCTAGCGGGACGGAGACCCAGTACTTC. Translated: CASSQAPSGTETQYF.

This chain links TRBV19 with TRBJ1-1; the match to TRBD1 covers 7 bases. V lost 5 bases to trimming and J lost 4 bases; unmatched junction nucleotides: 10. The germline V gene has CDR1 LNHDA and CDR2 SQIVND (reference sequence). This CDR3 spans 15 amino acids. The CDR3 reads CASSDREVWGTEAFF. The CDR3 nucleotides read TGTGCCAGTAGTGACAGGGAGGTCTGGGGCACTGAAGCTTTCTTT.